This entry features one TCR beta chain sequence. This clonotype was counted many times. Which antigen it targets is not known. The input lacks base qualities; no much larger clone sits a single base away. Genomic DNA was used as template for profiling of TCR beta VDJ combinations and CDR3 sequences. An Illumina HiSeq 2000 was the platform used for TCR repertoire sequencing. The study's processing was this. TRBV/TRBJ rearrangement plots, CDR3 size and DJ length profiles, and Simpson's diversity index were used to assess repertoires. The most abundant DNA sequence in the deep sequencing data was taken as the immunodominant clone. CDR3 amino acid sequences were screened for sharing across subjects and compared with published repertoires and the VDJdb database. TCRdb passed the public sequencing reads through fastp at Q25 and MiXCR, retaining productive beta sequences. Entries that share a CDR3 protein sequence are merged under the most common genes and DNA. TCRdb's processing, not the authors', yielded these V and J calls. This sample comprises 65,000 or so distinct CDR3 sequences, 50% to 70% of them detected only once. The ten biggest clones cover 2% to 2.5% of the sample.

The CDR3 has 13 amino acids, counting the end cysteine and phenylalanine. The sequence is cut down to CDR3 DNA, 39 bases in frame from base 1. V is reduced by 2 bases and J by 1 base, leaving a spacing of 4 bases between them. Per the germline V gene, MNHEY is the CDR1 and SVGAGI is the CDR2. This entry belongs to a study of CD8+CD57+ T cells in acquired aplastic anemia listed by TCRdb under 2018. Describing the broader study: Extracted DNA from sorted CD4+ and CD8+ cells averaged approximately 3 ug, ranging from roughly 0.2 to 30 ug. Mean read counts for healthy donor samples were roughly 10 million for CD4+ cells and 11.0 million for CD8+ cells.

The study deep-sequenced TCR repertoires of sorted CD4+ and CD8+ blood T cells from severe aplastic anemia patients and healthy subjects. Ficoll-Paque density gradient centrifugation was used to isolate peripheral blood mononuclear cells. Before DNA was extracted, CD4+ and CD8+ T cells were sorted using either FACS or magnetic beads. Results the study describes overall, beyond this receptor: Patients and healthy controls showed no significant difference in CD8+ Simpson's diversity (P=0.060). Roughly 30 CD8+ CDR3 sequences were shared between patients and controls but appeared highly expressed in patients and within their immunodominant clones.

The receptor's source is a human donor in good health, serving as a control. Source material: sorted CD4+, CD8+, or CD8+CD57+ T cells (not recorded which) from PBMCs. The V gene is TRBV6-5 and the J gene is TRBJ2-3, with no confidently assigned D gene. The DNA is as follows: TGTGCCAGCAGTTACCTAGGCACAGATACGCAGTATTTT. Its translation reads: CASSYLGTDTQYF.